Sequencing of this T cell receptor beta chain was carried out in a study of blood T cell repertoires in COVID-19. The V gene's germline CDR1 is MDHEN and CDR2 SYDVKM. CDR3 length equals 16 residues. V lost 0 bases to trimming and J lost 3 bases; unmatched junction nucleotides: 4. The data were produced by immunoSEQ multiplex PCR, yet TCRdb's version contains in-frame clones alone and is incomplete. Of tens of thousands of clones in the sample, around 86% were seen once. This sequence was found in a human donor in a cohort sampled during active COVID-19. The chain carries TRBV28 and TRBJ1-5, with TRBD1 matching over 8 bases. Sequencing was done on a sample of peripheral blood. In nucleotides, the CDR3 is TGTGCCAGCAGTTTATGGGGGACAGGATACAATCAGCCCCAGCATTTT. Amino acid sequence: CASSLWGTGYNQPQHF.